These 25 T cell receptor beta chains were all obtained from the same sample, sequenced in a study of cytomegalovirus exposure and HLA in healthy donors. Use of 60 Vbeta and 13 Jbeta primers characterized the PCR. Repertoires were generated with immunoSEQ multiplex PCR, while TCRdb's copy carries only in-frame clones and drops some. The data contain 180,000 or so clones, roughly 74% of them singletons. The sequenced sample was PBMCs. The receptors were gathered from a woman in her thirties or forties in good health and CMV-seropositive.

This rearrangement joins TRBV29-1 to TRBJ2-7; 10 nucleotides align to TRBD2. The V gene end was trimmed by 1 base and the J gene end by 4 bases; junction bases not matched to a gene: 1. Germline CDR1 and CDR2: SQVTM and ANQGSEA. This CDR3 is built from 13 residues. The CDR3 DNA reads TGCAGCGTTGAAGGACTAGCGGGTTACGAGCAGTACTTC. It is translated as CSVEGLAGYEQYF.

The chain combines TRBV7-9 with TRBJ1-4; D not certain. The CDR3 runs to 15 residues. The germline gives CDR1 SEHNR, CDR2 FQNEAQ (reference sequence). The V and J ends lost 1 base and 11 bases respectively, with 17 bases between them. The CDR3: CASSLGGFSPGKLFF. The CDR3 DNA sequence: TGTGCCAGCAGCTTAGGAGGGTTCTCCCCGGGGAAACTGTTTTTT. Full variable domain (rest looked up from reference TRBV7-9 and TRBJ1-4): DTGVSQNPRHKITKRGQNVTFRCDPISEHNRLYWYRQTLGQGPEFLTYFQNEAQLEKSRLLSDRFSAERPKGSFSTLEIQRTEQGDSAMYLCASSLGGFSPGKLFFGSGTQLSVL.

V and J are TRBV19 and TRBJ2-7; 9 bases align to TRBD1. The V gene end was trimmed by 4 bases and the J gene end by 7 bases; junction bases not matched to a gene: 8. The CDR3 is made up of 14 amino acids. Looked up from germline, CDR1 is LNHDA and CDR2 is SQIVND (reference sequence). Here the CDR3 reads CASSTSAGTGEQYF. The CDR3 nucleotides are TGTGCCAGTAGTACCTCCGCCGGGACAGGGGAGCAGTACTTC.

This chain connects TRBV15 to TRBJ2-7, with 7 bases aligning to TRBD2. This CDR3 contains 14 residues. J gave up 4 bases and V 6 bases, and 9 bases lay outside the gene matches. Germline assignment: CDR1 LNHNV and CDR2 YYDKDF (reference sequence). The CDR3 DNA is TGTGCCACCAGTGCGGGAGCTCACGATTACGAGCAGTACTTC. Its translation is CATSAGAHDYEQYF. Supplemented by reference TRBV15 and TRBJ2-7, the full variable domain reads DAMVIQNPRYQVTQFGKPVTLSCSQTLNHNVMYWYQQKSSQAPKLLFHYYDKDFNNEADTPDNFQSRRPNTSFCFLDIRSPGLGDTAMYLCATSAGAHDYEQYFGPGTRLTVT.

The table lists this clone with a count of one. The CDR3 DNA is TGTGCCAGCAGCCGGGACAGGGGATCCTACGAGCAGTACTTC. Amino acid sequence: CASSRDRGSYEQYF. The chain couples TRBV7-2 to TRBJ2-7; 10 nucleotides align to TRBD1. V lost 5 bases, J lost 1 base, and 2 bases stayed unmatched. Germline CDR1 SGHTA, CDR2 FQGNSA. CDR3 length equals 14 residues.

The rearrangement uses TRBV19 and TRBJ2-7; possibly TRBD2 for D (6 bases). The CDR3 contains 13 residues. Germline V gene sequence: CDR1 LNHDA, CDR2 SQIVND (reference sequence). V was shortened by 3 bases and J by 3 bases, with 9 bases between the two germline ends. For the CDR3, the DNA is TGTGCCAGTAGTATGATTAGCGGCTACGAGCAGTACTTC. Its translation is CASSMISGYEQYF. Full variable domain (missing parts from reference TRBV19 and TRBJ2-7): DGGITQSPKYLFRKEGQNVTLSCEQNLNHDAMYWYRQDPGQGLRLIYYSQIVNDFQKGDIAEGYSVSREKKESFPLTVTSAQKNPTAFYLCASSMISGYEQYFGPGTRLTVT.

The chain carries TRBV27 and TRBJ2-3, with 7 bases aligning to TRBD2. CDR1 is MNHEY and CDR2 is SMNVEV in the germline V gene (reference sequence). This CDR3 has 13 residues. Unmatched junction bases numbered 7, after V lost 11 bases and J lost 2 bases. The CDR3 DNA reads TGTGCCTCGAGGGACTACTCCACAGATACGCAGTATTTT. It is translated as CASRDYSTDTQYF.

The V and J genes are TRBV2 and TRBJ2-2; no reliable D call. Per the germline V gene, CDR1 is SNHLY and CDR2 is FYNNEI. Trimming took 8 bases from V and 7 from J, leaving 8 bases between them. The CDR3 runs 11 residues. For the CDR3, the DNA is TGTGCCAGCCGACTGATCGGGGAGCTGTTTTTT. Residues: CASRLIGELFF.

This clone was recorded once. The rearrangement links TRBV4-3 to TRBJ2-1; D uncertain. The germline V and J ends were trimmed by 1 base and 0 bases, with 10 bases remaining between them. This CDR3 has 16 amino acids. CDR1 LGHNA and CDR2 YSLEER come from the germline V gene. The DNA of the CDR3 is TGCGCCAGCAGCCAAGGGTCTTTGAGCTCCTACAATGAGCAGTTCTTC. Translating it yields CASSQGSLSSYNEQFF.

With respect to this clone: The germline gene is not matched at one end of the junction; a read error may be the cause. V is TRBV5-4 and J is TRBJ1-1, with 9 positions matching TRBD1. The length of the CDR3 is 20 residues. Germline V gives CDR1 SGHNT, CDR2 YYREEE (reference sequence). CDR3 loop: CASGLVGGTGTGIRNTEAFF. As DNA, the CDR3 is TGTGCCAGCGGCTTGGTGGGGGGTACCGGGACAGGGATCCGGAACACTGAAGCTTTCTTT.

This clone was seen a single time. The chain carries TRBV19 and TRBJ2-6; 7 nucleotides agree with TRBD1. Germline V gives CDR1 LNHDA, CDR2 SQIVND (reference sequence). The trim removed 4 bases at V and 0 bases at J, leaving 6 bases unmatched. The CDR3 loop spans 17 amino acids. CDR3 in DNA: TGTGCCAGTAGTAGGGACAGTGTAGGCTCTGGGGCCAACGTCCTGACTTTC. Amino acid sequence: CASSRDSVGSGANVLTF.

The rearrangement links TRBV21-1 to TRBJ1-5. TRBV21-1 is a documented pseudogene. The CDR3 contains 16 residues. The CDR3 nucleotides read TGTGCCAGCAGCAAAGTTCGTCGGGGAGGGGATCAGCCCCAGCATTTT. Protein sequence: CASSKVRRGGDQPQHF.

CDR3 nucleotide sequence: TGTGCCAGTAGCCCAGGGGCGCGCCCCCCCTACGAGCAGTACTTC. It is translated as CASSPGARPPYEQYF. The rearrangement joins TRBV19 to TRBJ2-7; maybe TRBD1 (6 bases). CDR1 LNHDA and CDR2 SQIVND come from the germline V gene (reference sequence). This CDR3 spans 15 amino acids. Trimming left V 6 bases short and J 2 bases short, with 17 bases between.

V usage is TRBV27 and J usage is TRBJ1-1, with 8 bases identical to TRBD1. In germline, CDR1 is MNHEY, CDR2 SMNVEV (reference sequence). This CDR3 has 16 residues. V lost 5 bases and J lost 1; bases outside the gene matches: 9. DNA of the CDR3: TGTGCCAGCAGTCCCCACAGGGGGAGAGGGAACACTGAAGCTTTCTTT. Encoded protein: CASSPHRGRGNTEAFF.

There are a few counts of this clone. This chain uses TRBV5-5 with TRBJ1-2; the D is unclear. Germline V gene data show CDR1 as SGHKS and CDR2 as YYEKEE (reference sequence). This CDR3 has 15 residues. V gave up 0 bases and J gave up 4 bases, with 13 bases separating them. The DNA for the CDR3 is TGTGCCAGCAGCTTGGGCCTCCTTGAGAGCTATGGCTACACCTTC. It is translated as CASSLGLLESYGYTF.

V gene TRBV15 combines with J gene TRBJ2-1; tentative D call: TRBD2 (5 bases). The V gene lost 0 bases and the J gene lost 8 bases, with 23 bases spanning the gap. The V gene's germline CDR1 is LNHNV and CDR2 YYDKDF (reference sequence). The CDR3 sequence is 18 residues long. The CDR3 bases are TGTGCCACCAGCAGAGATTACCTCAGACTGGGGAGTCGCTATGAGCAGTTCTTC. Protein product: CATSRDYLRLGSRYEQFF.

In regard to this clone: A junction boundary mismatches the germline segment, possibly from a read error. J is TRBJ2-3 and V is TRBV7-7, with 8 nucleotides matching TRBD2. The V gene's germline CDR1 is SSHAT and CDR2 FNYEAQ (reference sequence). The CDR3 is 15 amino acids. In nucleotides, the CDR3 is TGTGCTAGCAGCTTATCCAGCGGGAGAACAGATACGCAGTATTTT. This sequence encodes CASSLSSGRTDTQYF.

J is TRBJ2-3 and V is TRBV5-1; TRBD2 aligns across 7 bases. Looked up from germline, CDR1 is SGHRS and CDR2 is YFSETQ. The CDR3 is 16 amino acids. Trimming cost V 5 bases and J 0 bases; bases outside gene matches: 9. DNA for the CDR3: TGCGCCAGCAGGAAGGGAGGGTTCCCTAGCACAGATACGCAGTATTTT. This encodes CASRKGGFPSTDTQYF.

This clone was observed a single time. The chain is built from TRBV7-2 and TRBJ1-2; D possibly corresponds to TRBD1 (5 bases). Trimming left V 6 bases short and J 9 bases short, with 20 bases between. The CDR3 spans 14 residues. CDR1 SGHTA and CDR2 FQGNSA come from the germline V gene. DNA for the CDR3: TGTGCCAGCAGTTCGCCAGGGTCAATAACGAGCTACACCTTC. This codes for CASSSPGSITSYTF.

This chain links TRBV9 with TRBJ1-1, with D possibly TRBD1 on 6 matching bases. Between the trimmed V and J ends, which lost 4 bases and 4 bases, there was a span of 14 bases. Germline-derived CDR1 and CDR2 are SGDLS and YYNGEE. The CDR3 runs 14 residues. CDR3 region: CASSTRGGITEAFF. CDR3 DNA sequence: TGTGCCAGCAGCACAAGAGGGGGAATCACTGAAGCTTTCTTT.

V and J are TRBV19 and TRBJ2-5; D perhaps matches TRBD1 (5 bases). This CDR3 comprises 14 residues. V lost 1 base and J 2 bases, leaving 8 bases between the germline ends. Germline V gene data show CDR1 as LNHDA and CDR2 as SQIVND (reference sequence). The CDR3 sequence: CASSIARGQETQYF. As DNA, the CDR3 is TGTGCCAGTAGTATAGCTAGGGGACAAGAGACCCAGTACTTC.

This clone occurred a few times. A far more abundant clone sits one base away, making this likely a read error. V usage is TRBV6-6 and J usage is TRBJ2-7; 9 bases align to TRBD1. Germline values: CDR1 MNHNY, CDR2 SVGAGI (reference sequence). V gave up 6 bases and J gave up 2 bases; unmatched junction bases: 5. The CDR3 has 14 residues. CDR3 protein: CASRTGTGTYEQYF. The CDR3 region has the DNA TGTGCCAGCAGGACCGGGACAGGGACCTACGAGCAGTACTTC.

As for this clone: The sample holds other DNA sequences that translate to the same CDR3. This chain uses TRBV7-2 with TRBJ1-2; maybe TRBD1 (5 bases). V lost 5 bases, J lost 4 bases, and 14 bases lay in between. Germline loops: CDR1 SGHTA, CDR2 FQGNSA. The CDR3 extends over 14 amino acids. The CDR3 spells CASSLIDQGYGYTF. DNA for the CDR3: TGTGCCAGCAGCCTGATTGACCAGGGCTATGGCTACACCTTC.

The chain is built from TRBV11-2 and TRBJ2-7, with D possibly being TRBD2 (6 bases). Deletions cut 4 bases from V and 6 bases from J, with 16 bases between. Germline CDR1 and CDR2: SGHAT and FQNNGV. CDR3 length: 14 residues. The CDR3 DNA sequence: TGTGCCAGCAGCTCTGGAGGGCTGCTGTTCGAGCAGTACTTC. Encoded protein: CASSSGGLLFEQYF.

This clone turned up a few times. V usage is TRBV15 and J usage is TRBJ2-7; 11 nucleotides agree with TRBD1. Germline CDR1 is LNHNV and CDR2 is YYDKDF (reference sequence). This CDR3 has 19 residues. V shed 5 bases and J 0 bases; nucleotides not matched to a gene: 15. The CDR3 here is CATSPGTGGLPGNSYEQYF. The CDR3 DNA follows: TGTGCCACCAGCCCGGGGACAGGGGGTCTCCCCGGTAACTCCTACGAGCAGTACTTC.